The next 18 T cell receptor beta chains were all read from a single sample in a study of cytomegalovirus exposure and HLA in healthy donors (dated by TCRdb to 2016 to 2017). The library was generated by the immunoSEQ multiplex PCR assay. A mixture of 60 forward primers for TCR Vbeta segments and 13 reverse primers for TCR Jbeta segments was used in the multiplex PCR. Held by TCRdb, this immuneACCESS table contains in-frame sequences only and omits some clones. Under half of the omission traces to an unresolved V gene where checked; the cause of the rest is unknown. In this sample the table shows approximately 120,000 clones, approximately 71% of which occur a single time. The ten largest account for over 2.5% of the sample. The sequencing input was PBMCs. The receptors here all came from a woman aged 50 to 65 in good health and CMV-seronegative.

The chain uses TRBV4-3 and TRBJ1-5; D is possibly TRBD1 (5 bases). V lost 3 bases to trimming and J lost 11 bases, with 14 bases between them. This CDR3 has 13 amino acids. CDR1 is LGHNA and CDR2 is YSLEER in the germline V gene. CDR3 sequence: CASSQGEGMAQHF. The CDR3 DNA is TGCGCCAGCAGCCAGGGGGAGGGCATGGCCCAGCATTTT.

V usage is TRBV21-1 and J usage is TRBJ2-5; TRBD1 is the table's D call and was not checked against the DNA. TRBV21-1 counts as a pseudogene. The CDR3 loop spans 16 amino acids. In DNA form, the CDR3 reads TGTGCCAGCACCTCAGTACAGGGGACCTCCCAAGAGACCCAGTACTTC. Translation: CASTSVQGTSQETQYF.

The chain couples TRBV7-6 to TRBJ1-4; 9 positions match TRBD1. V gave up 8 bases and J gave up 3 bases; unmatched junction bases: 4. Germline lookup yields CDR1 SGHVS and CDR2 FNYEAQ. The CDR3 covers 14 residues. The CDR3 region has the DNA TGTGCCAGCTTAGGGACAGGGTCTAATGAAAAACTGTTTTTT. It is translated as CASLGTGSNEKLFF.

This rearrangement joins TRBV30 to TRBJ2-7; D is perhaps TRBD1 (5 bases). The germline V and J ends were trimmed by 3 bases and 4 bases, with 13 bases remaining between them. The CDR3 runs to 13 residues. Germline CDR1 and CDR2: GTSNPN and SVGIG (reference sequence). The CDR3 nucleotides read TGTGCCTGGAGCGGGCAGGGCAAATACGAGCAGTACTTC. The encoded protein is CAWSGQGKYEQYF.

This clone qualifies as medium-sized (0.01 to 0.1%). V is TRBV28 and J is TRBJ2-3, with 12 bases aligning to TRBD2. The CDR3 totals 15 residues. Germline values: CDR1 MDHEN, CDR2 SYDVKM. V shed 6 bases, J shed 2 bases, and the junction held 3 bases outside the gene matches. In nucleotides, the CDR3 is TGTGCCAGCAGAGGACTAGCGGGACACACAGATACGCAGTATTTT. Protein: CASRGLAGHTDTQYF.

The rearrangement uses TRBV28 and TRBJ2-5; D is uncertain. V dropped 2 bases and J dropped 5 bases, with 12 bases sitting between them. CDR3 size: 14 residues. The germline CDR1 and CDR2 sequences are MDHEN and SYDVKM. CDR3 region: CASSLISGLETQYF. In DNA form, the CDR3 reads TGTGCCAGCAGTTTAATCTCTGGGCTGGAGACCCAGTACTTC.

The chain has TRBV7-8 and TRBJ2-1; D gene ambiguous. Trimming removed 6 bases from V and 8 bases from J, with 11 bases in between. CDR3 size: 12 residues. Looked up from germline, CDR1 is SGHVS and CDR2 is FQNEAQ. This CDR3 reads CASSLPPDEQFF. The CDR3 DNA reads as TGTGCCAGCAGTCTCCCCCCGGATGAGCAGTTCTTC.

The sample holds one count of this clone. The chain carries TRBV7-6 and TRBJ1-1; maybe TRBD1 (6 bases). Germline CDR1 and CDR2: SGHVS and FNYEAQ. The V end lost 5 bases, the J end lost 1 base, and 11 bases lay between the germline ends. The CDR3 covers 14 residues. DNA of the CDR3: TGTGCCAGCAGCCCCCGGACAGAGAACACTGAAGCTTTCTTT. It yields the protein CASSPRTENTEAFF.

Regarding this clone: A junction end diverges from the germline sequence, so it may reflect a read error. Other DNA sequences from this sample encode an identical CDR3 as well. The V and J genes are TRBV5-4 and TRBJ1-1, with a tentative D call TRBD1 (6 bases). Germline values: CDR1 SGHNT, CDR2 YYREEE (reference sequence). There are 14 residues in the CDR3. The CDR3 sequence: CASSLTGRDTEAFF. DNA of the CDR3: TGTGCCAGCAGCTTGACAGGGAGGGACACTGAGGCTTTCTTT.

This sequence joins TRBV30 and TRBJ1-5; TRBD1 matches 9 bases. With V trimmed by 2 bases and J by 4 bases, 3 bases remained unmatched. The CDR3 consists of 14 residues. CDR1 and CDR2 (germline): GTSNPN, SVGIG (reference sequence). The CDR3 bases are TGTGCCTGGAGTTTGGGACAGGGAAATCAGCCCCAGCATTTT. As protein: CAWSLGQGNQPQHF.

The chain combines TRBV19 with TRBJ2-1; 8 bases map to TRBD1. There are 14 residues in the CDR3. V shed 1 base, J shed 9 bases, and the junction held 5 bases outside the gene matches. Germline CDR1 and CDR2: LNHDA and SQIVND (reference sequence). CDR3 in DNA: TGTGCCAGTAGTATAGTTCAGGGGGCAGGTGAGCAGTTCTTC. This gives the protein CASSIVQGAGEQFF.

This chain connects TRBV19 to TRBJ2-5; 7 bases map to TRBD1. V shed 5 bases and J 1 base; nucleotides not matched to a gene: 10. Germline V CDR1 and CDR2: LNHDA, SQIVND (reference sequence). This CDR3 contains 16 residues. The DNA of the CDR3 is TGTGCCAGTAGTTCCCTCGGGACAGAGGCCCAAGAGACCCAGTACTTC. Translation: CASSSLGTEAQETQYF.

The chain has TRBV4-1 and TRBJ2-7; 7 bases line up with TRBD1. J gave up 0 bases and V 2 bases, and 7 bases lay outside the gene matches. Germline lookup yields CDR1 MGHRA and CDR2 YSYEKL. The CDR3 consists of 16 residues. CDR3 nucleotides: TGCGCCAGCAGCCAACCGGGACAGCGAGTCTCCTACGAGCAGTACTTC. Residues: CASSQPGQRVSYEQYF.

This chain joins TRBV11-2 and TRBJ2-7, with 11 positions matching TRBD2. This CDR3 has 17 amino acids. CDR1 is SGHAT and CDR2 is FQNNGV in the germline V gene. V shed 2 bases, J shed 1 base, and the junction held 7 bases outside the gene matches. The CDR3 is CASSLTTSGIRSYEQYF. The CDR3 DNA follows: TGTGCCAGCAGCTTAACGACTAGCGGGATTCGTTCCTACGAGCAGTACTTC.

This chain connects TRBV7-2 to TRBJ2-7; a weak D match, TRBD1 (5 bases). The germline gives CDR1 SGHTA, CDR2 FQGNSA. The V and J ends lost 4 bases and 4 bases respectively, with 8 bases between them. The CDR3 is 12 residues long. The CDR3 DNA sequence: TGTGCCAGCAGCTCTGACAGATACGAGCAGTACTTC. As protein: CASSSDRYEQYF.

This clone appeared a few times. The chain couples TRBV30 to TRBJ1-5, with D possibly being TRBD1 (5 bases). The CDR3 has 12 residues. Per the germline V gene, CDR1 is GTSNPN and CDR2 is SVGIG (reference sequence). The V end lost 8 bases, the J end lost 2 bases, and 10 bases lay between the germline ends. CDR3 DNA sequence: TGTGCCCTGGGGGGGGGCAATCAGCCCCAGCATTTT. It is translated as CALGGGNQPQHF. Full variable domain (remainder filled in from reference TRBV30 and TRBJ1-5): SQTIHQWPATLVQPVGSPLSLECTVEGTSNPNLYWYRQAAGRGLQLLFYSVGIGQISSEVPQNLSASRPQDRQFILSSKKLLLSDSGFYLCALGGGNQPQHFGDGTRLSIL.

The rearrangement joins TRBV21-1 to TRBJ1-5; no DNA check was done on the table's D call, TRBD1. TRBV21-1 is a pseudogene segment. This CDR3 is built from 12 residues. DNA for the CDR3: TGTGCCAGCAGCAAAGGGGACAGCCAACAACATTTT. It yields the protein CASSKGDSQQHF.

The chain is built from TRBV6-4 and TRBJ2-3; 8 bases are shared with TRBD2. The CDR3 sequence is 15 residues long. CDR1 MRHNA and CDR2 SNTAGT come from the germline V gene. J lost 4 bases, V lost 9 bases, and 12 bases had no gene match. The CDR3 is CASSPGLGVSDTQYF. The CDR3, as DNA: TGTGCCAGTAGTCCGGGACTAGGAGTCTCAGATACGCAGTATTTT.